The sequence of this T cell receptor (beta chain) was determined in a study of cytomegalovirus exposure and HLA in healthy donors. The study's findings and limits: The tendency of first-cohort TCR clusters to co-occur in the 120 or so validation repertoires was identified by a subsequent analysis.

There are 17 residues in the CDR3. Germline V gene sequence: CDR1 KGHSH, CDR2 LQKENI. Unmatched junction bases numbered 17, after V lost 6 bases and J lost 6 bases. The method was immunoSEQ multiplex PCR; TCRdb's version includes in-frame clones alone and lacks a portion of them. Here the sample spans 150,000 to 200,000 clones, about 86% being singletons. To note about this clone: Its cognate antigen is unknown.

This receptor was obtained from a woman under 40 in good health and CMV-seronegative. The J gene is TRBJ1-1, the V gene TRBV18, with TRBD1 matching 9 bases. The specimen was PBMCs. CDR3 loop: CASSLGQGALGLAEAFF. DNA for the CDR3: TGTGCCAGCTCGTTGGGACAGGGAGCCCTCGGTTTAGCTGAAGCTTTCTTT.